Below are 31 T cell receptor beta chains sequenced from a single sample in a study of blood T cell repertoires in COVID-19. Produced via immunoSEQ multiplex PCR; TCRdb's table is partial and in-frame only. The sample has 99,000 or so clones, about 91% seen once. Sequencing used peripheral blood. All receptors come from a human donor in a cohort sampled during active COVID-19.

This rearrangement joins TRBV27 to TRBJ2-7; TRBD1 agrees at 10 bases. There are 16 residues in the CDR3. V lost 5 bases and J lost 6; bases outside the gene matches: 13. Germline-derived CDR1 and CDR2 are MNHEY and SMNVEV (reference sequence). CDR3 residues: CASSPPWTGGAAEQYF. DNA of the CDR3: TGTGCCAGCAGTCCCCCATGGACAGGGGGGGCCGCCGAGCAGTACTTC.

This chain joins TRBV4-3 and TRBJ1-3; perhaps TRBD1 as D (6 bases). CDR1 and CDR2 from the germline V gene are LGHNA and YSLEER. The CDR3 consists of 19 residues. V shed 0 bases and J shed 0 bases, with 18 bases lying between them. In DNA form, the CDR3 reads TGCGCCAGCAGCCAAGAGTTTGAAATGACAGGCATCTCTGGAAACACCATATATTTT. It translates to CASSQEFEMTGISGNTIYF.

This chain uses TRBV9 with TRBJ1-6, with D hard to call. CDR1 is SGDLS and CDR2 is YYNGEE in the germline V gene. Trimming cost V 4 bases and J 10 bases, with 12 bases left between them. This CDR3 is built from 13 residues. The CDR3 DNA is TGTGCCAGCAGCCCCGCGGCACGATCACCCCTCCACTTT. The encoded protein is CASSPAARSPLHF. The full variable domain, rest sourced from reference TRBV9 and TRBJ1-6, is DSGVTQTPKHLITATGQRVTLRCSPRSGDLSVYWYQQSLDQGLQFLIQYYNGEERAKGNILERFSAQQFPDLHSELNLSSLELGDSALYFCASSPAARSPLHFGNGTRLTVT.

The chain links TRBV6-5 to TRBJ1-1, with D uncertain. Between the trimmed V and J ends, which lost 7 bases and 3 bases, there was a span of 15 bases. Germline CDR1 is MNHEY and CDR2 is SVGAGI. The CDR3 has 14 amino acids. The CDR3 DNA follows: TGTGCCAGCATTGTGGGAGGGTCCTACACTGAAGCTTTCTTT. It specifies CASIVGGSYTEAFF.

The chain couples TRBV18 to TRBJ1-2, with 9 bases lining up with TRBD1. V dropped 5 bases and J dropped 7; count of bases not matched to a gene: 17. The germline gives CDR1 KGHSH, CDR2 LQKENI. This CDR3 has 17 residues. The CDR3 coding sequence is TGTGCCAGCTCATCCAATAACCCCGGGACAGGGCTCGGTGGCTACACCTTC. Translated: CASSSNNPGTGLGGYTF.

V usage is TRBV5-1 and J usage is TRBJ2-1; D might be TRBD2 (5 bases). Deletions cut 1 base from V and 8 bases from J, with 13 bases between. The CDR3 contains 14 residues. The germline V gene has CDR1 SGHRS and CDR2 YFSETQ. The CDR3 DNA reads as TGCGCCAGCAGCTTGAGTAGCGAACGTGATGAGCAGTTCTTC. Encoded protein: CASSLSSERDEQFF.

J is TRBJ2-1 and V is TRBV7-2; possible D gene TRBD2, 5 bases. Trimming left V 0 bases short and J 3 bases short, with 12 bases between. There are 16 residues in the CDR3. Germline loops: CDR1 SGHTA, CDR2 FQGNSA. CDR3 sequence reads: CASSLAASGFYNEQFF. CDR3 nucleotide sequence: TGTGCCAGCAGCTTAGCGGCGAGCGGATTCTACAATGAGCAGTTCTTC.

The CDR3 loop reads CASSPAGGYYEQYF. The CDR3 coding sequence is TGTGCCAGCAGCCCAGCGGGAGGGTACTACGAGCAGTACTTC. The chain has TRBV7-2 and TRBJ2-7; TRBD2 agrees at 10 bases. The germline gives CDR1 SGHTA, CDR2 FQGNSA. This CDR3 comprises 14 residues. Unmatched junction bases numbered 4, after V lost 5 bases and J lost 3 bases.

The chain joins TRBV6-5 to TRBJ2-1; 10 bases align to TRBD2. This CDR3 is built from 16 residues. CDR1 is MNHEY, CDR2 SVGAGI, per germline. The J segment lost 8 bases and the V segment lost 2 bases, leaving 9 bases of the junction unmatched. The chain's CDR3 is CASSYHKRGGHDEQFF. The CDR3 DNA sequence: TGTGCCAGCAGTTACCATAAGCGGGGGGGCCATGATGAGCAGTTCTTC.

The chain recombines TRBV7-9 with TRBJ2-7; 7 positions agree with TRBD1. J gave up 3 bases and V 6 bases, and 14 bases lay outside the gene matches. Germline CDR1 SEHNR, CDR2 FQNEAQ (reference sequence). This CDR3 region has 16 residues. In nucleotides, the CDR3 is TGTGCCAGCAGTCCCGGGACAGTCACTAACTTCTACGAGCAGTACTTC. Its protein is CASSPGTVTNFYEQYF.

J is TRBJ2-7 and V is TRBV4-1; possibly TRBD2 for D (5 bases). Germline values: CDR1 MGHRA, CDR2 YSYEKL. The V gene lost 1 base and the J gene lost 0 bases, with 13 bases spanning the gap. The CDR3 runs to 16 residues. CDR3 in amino acids: CASSQGSGRSSYEQYF. The CDR3, as DNA: TGCGCCAGCAGCCAAGGCTCGGGAAGGAGCTCCTACGAGCAGTACTTC.

The chain carries TRBV6-2 or TRBV6-3 and TRBJ2-7, with 9 positions matching TRBD2. V lost 5 bases and J lost 2; bases outside the gene matches: 4. Germline lookup yields CDR1 MNHEY and CDR2 SVGEGT. The CDR3 extends over 14 amino acids. The CDR3 nucleotides are TGTGCCAGCAGTCTTCTAGCGGGAACCTACGAGCAGTACTTC. Amino acid sequence: CASSLLAGTYEQYF.

The chain recombines TRBV5-1 with TRBJ2-1; 7 bases are a match to TRBD1. J was trimmed by 6 bases and V by 4 bases; bases with no gene match: 7. Per the germline V gene, CDR1 is SGHRS and CDR2 is YFSETQ. The CDR3 has 14 amino acids. DNA for the CDR3: TGCGCCAGCAGCCTAGGGGGCAATTTCAATGAGCAGTTCTTC. This sequence encodes CASSLGGNFNEQFF.

The V gene is TRBV5-4, the J gene TRBJ2-2, with 10 nucleotides matching TRBD2. The V and J ends lost 4 bases and 7 bases, in that order; junction bases with no gene match: 16. The CDR3 is 18 amino acids. Germline values: CDR1 SGHNT, CDR2 YYREEE (reference sequence). The CDR3 loop is CASSGYSAGGPSIGELFF. The CDR3 region has the DNA TGTGCCAGCAGCGGCTACTCAGCGGGAGGGCCCTCTATCGGGGAGCTGTTTTTT.

The chain is built from TRBV4-3 and TRBJ2-1, with TRBD1 as a possible D gene (6 bases). Between the trimmed V and J ends, which lost 0 bases and 9 bases, there was a span of 12 bases. The germline V gene has CDR1 LGHNA and CDR2 YSLEER. This CDR3 has 14 amino acids. Written as DNA, the CDR3 is TGCGCCAGCAGCCAAGATGAGGGGGTGGTTGAGCAGTTCTTC. It codes for CASSQDEGVVEQFF.

The J gene is TRBJ2-5, the V gene TRBV6-5; D not resolved. V was trimmed by 5 bases and J by 0 bases, leaving 7 bases between them. Germline lookup yields CDR1 MNHEY and CDR2 SVGAGI. The CDR3 totals 13 residues. The CDR3 sequence is CASSHPDQETQYF. The CDR3 nucleotides read TGTGCCAGCAGTCACCCGGACCAAGAGACCCAGTACTTC.

The J gene is TRBJ2-1, the V gene TRBV27; 8 bases are a match to TRBD2. The trim removed 5 bases at V and 2 bases at J, leaving 2 bases unmatched. Germline V CDR1 and CDR2: MNHEY, SMNVEV (reference sequence). There are 14 residues in the CDR3. The CDR3 DNA reads as TGTGCCAGCAGTCTGCGGGGGGCCTACAATGAGCAGTTCTTC. This sequence encodes CASSLRGAYNEQFF.

The chain carries TRBV7-6 and TRBJ2-7, with 7 bases identical to TRBD1. The germline V gene encodes CDR1 SGHVS and CDR2 FNYEAQ. This CDR3 is 14 amino acids long. V lost 4 bases to trimming and J lost 5 bases; unmatched junction nucleotides: 8. Here the CDR3 DNA reads TGTGCCAGCAGCTCCAGGGGGTCGGAGAACGAGCAGTACTTC. Protein product: CASSSRGSENEQYF.

The gene calls are TRBV11-2 and TRBJ2-2; D is possibly TRBD1 (5 bases). CDR3 size: 15 residues. Trimming took 1 base from V and 2 from J, leaving 8 bases between them. Germline V gene lookup returns CDR1 SGHAT and CDR2 FQNNGV. CDR3 in amino acids: CASSLAGPNTGELFF. CDR3 sequence (DNA): TGTGCCAGCAGCTTAGCAGGGCCCAACACCGGGGAGCTGTTTTTT.

The V gene is TRBV6-5, the J gene TRBJ1-6, with D uncertain. Germline CDR1 is MNHEY and CDR2 is SVGAGI. V lost 6 bases and J lost 10, with 16 bases in between. The CDR3 length is 14 residues. CDR3 sequence reads: CASRPLMESSPLHF. Here the CDR3 DNA reads TGTGCCAGCAGACCCTTGATGGAGTCCTCACCCCTCCACTTT.

The V call is TRBV18, the J call TRBJ2-7; 7 bases align to TRBD1. V dropped 3 bases and J dropped 3; count of bases not matched to a gene: 5. The germline CDR1 and CDR2 sequences are KGHSH and LQKENI. This CDR3 is 14 amino acids long. CDR3 amino acids: CASSPPGQHYEQYF. The CDR3, as DNA: TGTGCCAGCTCACCGCCGGGACAGCACTACGAGCAGTACTTC.

For the CDR3, the DNA is TGTGCCAGCAGCCAAGGCTGGAGGGCAGCCCAAGAGACCCAGTACTTC. Its translation is CASSQGWRAAQETQYF. The rearrangement uses TRBV14 and TRBJ2-5, with a tentative D call TRBD2 (6 bases). The CDR3 has 16 residues. The germline V gene encodes CDR1 SGHDN and CDR2 FVKESK. With 1 base removed from V and 1 base from J, the gap between germline ends came to 13 bases.

This chain connects TRBV9 to TRBJ2-1; D may be TRBD2 (6 bases). V was cut by 8 bases and J by 4 bases, with 19 bases left in between. This CDR3 is 15 amino acids long. Germline values: CDR1 SGDLS, CDR2 YYNGEE. This chain's CDR3 is CASSPDSGRYNEQFF. CDR3 nucleotide sequence: TGTGCCAGTTCCCCGGATAGCGGACGATACAATGAGCAGTTCTTC.

V gene TRBV28 combines with J gene TRBJ1-5; tentative D call: TRBD1 (6 bases). The CDR3 length is 12 residues. Germline CDR1 and CDR2: MDHEN and SYDVKM. Trimming stripped 3 bases from V and 9 bases from J, with 9 bases between. This CDR3 reads CASSFQTGPQHF. CDR3 DNA: TGTGCCAGCAGTTTCCAGACAGGGCCCCAGCATTTT.

This chain connects TRBV29-1 to TRBJ2-1, with 11 nucleotides matching TRBD2. The CDR3 runs 14 residues. The junction had 6 bases not matched to a gene; V was cut back by 4 bases and J by 7 bases. Germline-derived CDR1 and CDR2 are SQVTM and ANQGSEA. The CDR3 sequence is CSVARLAGRNEQFF. CDR3 sequence (DNA): TGCAGCGTTGCCCGACTAGCGGGACGTAATGAGCAGTTCTTC.

The chain combines TRBV3-1 (or the pseudogene TRBV3-2) with TRBJ1-2, with 7 bases fitting TRBD1. This CDR3 contains 15 residues. V was pared by 5 bases and J by 7 bases, with 13 bases of the junction left unmatched. Germline CDR1 is LGHDT and CDR2 is YNNKEL (reference sequence). CDR3 amino acids: CASSTQQGRMGGYTF. The CDR3, as DNA: TGTGCCAGCAGCACCCAACAGGGGAGAATGGGTGGCTACACCTTC.

CDR3 loop: CASRREGGEDVLTF. The CDR3 nucleotides are TGTGCCAGCAGGAGGGAGGGAGGGGAGGACGTCCTGACTTTC. The chain recombines TRBV7-9 with TRBJ2-6; 7 nucleotides line up with TRBD2. The CDR3 is 14 residues long. V shed 6 bases, J shed 11 bases, and the junction held 10 bases outside the gene matches. Germline lookup yields CDR1 SEHNR and CDR2 FQNEAQ (reference sequence).

The gene calls are TRBV5-5 and TRBJ2-1, with D perhaps TRBD1 (5 bases). Trimming left V 0 bases short and J 3 bases short, with 10 bases between. The CDR3 length is 15 residues. Germline loops: CDR1 SGHKS, CDR2 YYEKEE (reference sequence). The CDR3 is CASSLGQPNYNEQFF. The CDR3, as DNA: TGTGCCAGCAGCTTGGGACAGCCGAACTACAATGAGCAGTTCTTC.

The chain uses TRBV5-6 and TRBJ2-1; D may be TRBD2 (5 bases). This CDR3 is 11 amino acids long. The V and J ends lost 3 bases and 10 bases respectively, with 8 bases between them. The germline gives CDR1 SGHDT, CDR2 YYEEEE. The CDR3 DNA sequence: TGTGCCAGCAGCTCAACTAGGGAGCAGTTCTTC. It translates to CASSSTREQFF. The full variable domain, completed using reference TRBV5-6 and TRBJ2-1, is DAGVTQSPTHLIKTRGQQVTLRCSPKSGHDTVSWYQQALGQGPQFIFQYYEEEERQRGNFPDRFSGHQFPNYSSELNVNALLLGDSALYLCASSSTREQFFGPGTRLTVL.

The chain is built from TRBV27 and TRBJ2-1, with TRBD1 identical over 12 bases. CDR3 size: 15 residues. Germline CDR1 and CDR2: MNHEY and SMNVEV (reference sequence). V was pared by 7 bases and J by 7 bases, with 8 bases of the junction left unmatched. The DNA for the CDR3 is TGTGCCAGCACGGCGGGACAGGGGGCGATTAATGAGCAGTTCTTC. Its translation: CASTAGQGAINEQFF.

This clone was recorded once. The chain links TRBV13 to TRBJ1-1; D gene unclear. The germline V and J ends were trimmed by 4 bases and 1 base, with 10 bases remaining between them. CDR1 is PRHDT, CDR2 FYEKMQ, per germline (reference sequence). The CDR3 is 14 residues long. The DNA of the CDR3 is TGTGCCAGCAGCTCCAGGCAGGCGAACACTGAAGCTTTCTTT. It specifies CASSSRQANTEAFF. Supplemented by reference TRBV13 and TRBJ1-1, the full variable domain reads AAGVIQSPRHLIKEKRETATLKCYPIPRHDTVYWYQQGPGQDPQFLISFYEKMQSDKGSIPDRFSAQQFSDYHSELNMSSLELGDSALYFCASSSRQANTEAFFGQGTRLTVV.